This T cell receptor (beta chain) was obtained from a study of T cell changes during pregnancy in multiple sclerosis. Germline values: CDR1 MNHEY, CDR2 SMNVEV (reference sequence). Germline trimming cut 6 bases from V and 5 bases from J; bases unmatched to any gene: 2. The CDR3 sequence is 12 residues long. Assay used: immunoSEQ multiplex PCR; TCRdb lists only in-frame clones, some missing. The repertoire holds tens of thousands of clones, with roughly 92% as singletons. This rearrangement joins TRBV27 to TRBJ1-1, with 8 nucleotides matching TRBD1. Sequencing used CD8+ T cells from peripheral blood mononuclear cells, obtained before pregnancy. This receptor was obtained from a female donor with multiple sclerosis, enrolled in a pregnancy study. The CDR3 nucleotides are TGTGCCAGCAGGCGGACAGGGACTGAAGCTTTCTTT. The encoded protein is CASRRTGTEAFF.